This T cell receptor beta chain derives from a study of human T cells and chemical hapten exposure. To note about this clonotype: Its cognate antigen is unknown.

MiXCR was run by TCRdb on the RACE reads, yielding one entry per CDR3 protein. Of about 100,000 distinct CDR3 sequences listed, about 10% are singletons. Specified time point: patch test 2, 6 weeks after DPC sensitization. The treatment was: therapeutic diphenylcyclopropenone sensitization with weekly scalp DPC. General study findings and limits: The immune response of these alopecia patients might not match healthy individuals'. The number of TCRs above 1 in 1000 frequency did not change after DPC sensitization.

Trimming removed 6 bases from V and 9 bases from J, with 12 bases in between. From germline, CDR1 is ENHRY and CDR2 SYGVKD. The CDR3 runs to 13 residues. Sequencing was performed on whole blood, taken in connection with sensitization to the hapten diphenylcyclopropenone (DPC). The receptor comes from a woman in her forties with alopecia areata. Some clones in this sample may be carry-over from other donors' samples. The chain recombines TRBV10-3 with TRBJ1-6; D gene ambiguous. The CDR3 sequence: CAIRMASGSPLHF. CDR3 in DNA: TGTGCCATCAGGATGGCGAGCGGTTCACCCCTCCACTTT.